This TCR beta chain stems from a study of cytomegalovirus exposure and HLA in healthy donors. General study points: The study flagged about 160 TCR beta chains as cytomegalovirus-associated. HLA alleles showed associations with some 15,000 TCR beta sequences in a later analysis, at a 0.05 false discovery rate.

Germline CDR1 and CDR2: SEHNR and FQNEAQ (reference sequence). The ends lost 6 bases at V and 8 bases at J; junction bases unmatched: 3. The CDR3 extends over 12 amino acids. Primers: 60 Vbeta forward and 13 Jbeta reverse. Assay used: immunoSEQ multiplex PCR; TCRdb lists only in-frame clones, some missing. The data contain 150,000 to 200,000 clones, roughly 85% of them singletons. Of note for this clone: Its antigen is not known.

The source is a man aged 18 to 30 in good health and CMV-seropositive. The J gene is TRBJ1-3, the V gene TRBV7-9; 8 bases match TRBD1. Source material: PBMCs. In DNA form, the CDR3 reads TGTGCCAGCAGGGGACAGGCAGACACCATATATTTT. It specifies CASRGQADTIYF. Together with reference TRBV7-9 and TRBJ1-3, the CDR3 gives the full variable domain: DTGVSQNPRHKITKRGQNVTFRCDPISEHNRLYWYRQTLGQGPEFLTYFQNEAQLEKSRLLSDRFSAERPKGSFSTLEIQRTEQGDSAMYLCASRGQADTIYFGEGSWLTVV.